This TCR beta chain comes out of a study of T-cell reconstitution after alpha-beta-depleted transplantation in children. V lost 3 bases to trimming and J lost 0 bases, with 13 bases between them. The germline gives CDR1 DFQATT, CDR2 SNEGSKA (reference sequence). The CDR3 extends over 15 amino acids. Construction of the TCRbeta library involved unique molecular identifiers. From the PCR reads, TCRdb called clonotypes with MiXCR, one entry per CDR3 protein. The top ten clones hold about 28% of a sample with about 980,000 distinct CDR3 sequences, roughly 29% of them seen once. Sequenced here: PBMCs, mostly from graft donor cells, sampled 360 days after TCRalphabeta/CD19-depleted stem cell transplant. The source is a boy younger than two who had a stem cell transplant for SCID, so the T cells may come from the graft donor. The rearrangement uses TRBV20-1 and TRBJ2-3; D remains ambiguous. The CDR3: CSASHRATSTDTQYF. The CDR3 DNA is TGCAGTGCTAGCCATCGGGCCACCAGCACAGATACGCAGTATTTT.